The next 17 T cell receptor beta chains were all read from a single sample in a study of T cell clones after liver transplantation. Repertoires were generated with immunoSEQ multiplex PCR, while TCRdb's copy carries only in-frame clones and drops some. The sample carries 70,000 or so clones, 80% to 95% recorded once. Source: CD4+ T cells from blood, taken about 27 months after liver transplant. These receptors were collected from a human patient who received a liver transplant. Some T cells may have originated in the graft donor.

The chain carries TRBV18 and TRBJ2-7, with 8 bases matching TRBD2. This CDR3 contains 14 residues. The germline CDR1 and CDR2 sequences are KGHSH and LQKENI. The V segment lost 6 bases and the J segment 4 bases; nucleotides outside the gene matches: 8. CDR3 nucleotides: TGTGCCAGCTCGCCTTCGGGAGGGGAGTACGAGCAGTACTTC. Translation: CASSPSGGEYEQYF. Full variable domain (missing parts from reference TRBV18 and TRBJ2-7): NAGVMQNPRHLVRRRGQEARLRCSPMKGHSHVYWYRQLPEEGLKFMVYLQKENIIDESGMPKERFSAEFPKEGPSILRIQQVVRGDSAAYFCASSPSGGEYEQYFGPGTRLTVT.

V gene TRBV12-2 combines with J gene TRBJ1-1; TRBD1 is taken as the D call from the table, unchecked against the DNA. TRBV12-2 represents a pseudogene. This CDR3 region has 18 residues. CDR3 loop: CASRLADRDRVFNTEAFF. DNA of the CDR3: TGTGCAAGTCGCTTAGCAGACCGGGACAGGGTTTTTAACACTGAAGCTTTCTTT.

This sequence joins TRBV11-3 and TRBJ2-7, with TRBD1 matching 8 bases. Trimming cost V 4 bases and J 3 bases; bases outside gene matches: 5. Germline CDR1 and CDR2: SGHNT and YENEEA. This CDR3 spans 14 amino acids. CDR3 DNA sequence: TGTGCCAGCAGCTCCGGGACAGGCAACTACGAGCAGTACTTC. The encoded protein is CASSSGTGNYEQYF.

This sequence joins TRBV7-3 and TRBJ2-5; D perhaps matches TRBD2 (6 bases). V lost 2 bases, J lost 5 bases, and 15 bases lay in between. The CDR3 has 15 amino acids. Germline V gives CDR1 SGHTA, CDR2 FQGTGA. CDR3 region: CASSLGGSGQETQYF. DNA for the CDR3: TGTGCCAGCAGCTTAGGGGGTAGCGGTCAGGAGACCCAGTACTTC.

This chain uses TRBV11-3 with TRBJ2-2; a weak D match, TRBD1 (5 bases). CDR1 and CDR2 from the germline V gene are SGHNT and YENEEA. CDR3 length: 12 amino acids. The germline V and J ends were trimmed by 9 bases and 7 bases, with 12 bases remaining between them. As DNA, the CDR3 is TGTGCCAGTAAAGGGGTGGGCGGGGAGCTGTTTTTT. The encoded protein is CASKGVGGELFF.

V gene TRBV19 combines with J gene TRBJ1-4, with D perhaps matching TRBD1 (5 bases). The CDR3 is 12 amino acids. V was pared by 5 bases and J by 8 bases, with 9 bases between. Germline loops: CDR1 LNHDA, CDR2 SQIVND (reference sequence). Here the CDR3 reads CASSFREEKLFF. The CDR3 region has the DNA TGTGCCAGTAGTTTCAGGGAGGAAAAACTGTTTTTT.

This chain uses TRBV21-1 with TRBJ2-4. TRBV21-1 is a recognized pseudogene. CDR3 length: 18 residues. The CDR3 here is CASSKFSLGRLLKNIQYF. Here the CDR3 DNA reads TGTGCCAGCAGCAAATTCAGCCTTGGACGGTTACTCAAAAACATTCAGTACTTC.

The chain links TRBV28 to TRBJ2-1; 10 bases are a match to TRBD2. CDR3 length: 18 amino acids. From germline, CDR1 is MDHEN and CDR2 SYDVKM. Trimming removed 3 bases from V and 0 bases from J; junction bases left unmatched: 8. Written as DNA, the CDR3 is TGTGCCAGCAGTTTTGAGGGTAGCGGGAGGCCCTCCTACAATGAGCAGTTCTTC. The encoded protein is CASSFEGSGRPSYNEQFF.

J is TRBJ2-2 and V is TRBV11-2, with 8 bases that match TRBD1. Per the germline V gene, CDR1 is SGHAT and CDR2 is FQNNGV. The CDR3 has 16 residues. Trimming took 3 bases from V and 0 from J; bases not matched to a gene: 3. The CDR3 bases are TGTGCCAGCAGCTTTCAGACAGGGGCGAACACCGGGGAGCTGTTTTTT. This encodes CASSFQTGANTGELFF.

The chain joins TRBV18 to TRBJ1-2; D remains ambiguous. Germline V gene sequence: CDR1 KGHSH, CDR2 LQKENI. The CDR3 has 15 residues. V dropped 5 bases and J dropped 6 bases, with 19 bases sitting between them. The CDR3: CASSAETGGLDGYTF. CDR3 sequence (DNA): TGTGCCAGCTCAGCCGAGACGGGCGGGTTGGATGGCTACACCTTC.

CDR3 sequence reads: CASSPWGGTTYEQYF. CDR3 bases: TGTGCCAGCAGCCCCTGGGGAGGGACAACCTACGAGCAGTACTTC. J is TRBJ2-7 and V is TRBV7-9; a possible D gene is TRBD2 (7 bases). The CDR3 length is 15 residues. Between the trimmed V and J ends, which lost 5 bases and 2 bases, there was a span of 16 bases. Germline values: CDR1 SEHNR, CDR2 FQNEAQ (reference sequence).

V and J are TRBV25-1 and TRBJ2-2; D is unclear. With 4 bases removed from V and 1 base from J, the gap between germline ends came to 7 bases. In germline, CDR1 is MGHDK, CDR2 SYGVNS. This CDR3 is built from 14 residues. This CDR3 reads CASSVDGNTGELFF. DNA for the CDR3: TGTGCCAGCAGTGTGGACGGGAACACCGGGGAGCTGTTTTTT. Combining the CDR3 with reference TRBV25-1 and TRBJ2-2 gives the whole variable domain EADIYQTPRYLVIGTGKKITLECSQTMGHDKMYWYQQDPGMELHLIHYSYGVNSTEKGDLSSESTVSRIRTEHFPLTLESARPSHTSQYLCASSVDGNTGELFFGEGSRLTVL.

The gene calls are TRBV19 and TRBJ2-2, with D perhaps TRBD1 (6 bases). Germline V CDR1 and CDR2: LNHDA, SQIVND (reference sequence). Between the trimmed V and J ends, which lost 6 bases and 6 bases, there was a span of 14 bases. This CDR3 spans 14 amino acids. The CDR3 here is CASRHQQGPGELFF. CDR3 sequence (DNA): TGTGCCAGTAGGCACCAACAGGGACCCGGGGAGCTGTTTTTT.

The V gene is TRBV7-9, the J gene TRBJ1-2, with 7 nucleotides matching TRBD1. The CDR3 length is 12 residues. Trimming at V came to 4 bases and at J to 8 bases, leaving 4 bases not matched to a gene. Germline assignment: CDR1 SEHNR and CDR2 FQNEAQ (reference sequence). CDR3 residues: CASSSTGRGYTF. CDR3 nucleotides: TGTGCCAGCAGCTCGACAGGGCGAGGCTACACCTTC.

This clone has just a few counts. The V gene is TRBV7-3, the J gene TRBJ2-7, with D possibly TRBD2 on 7 matching bases. Germline V gene data show CDR1 as SGHTA and CDR2 as FQGTGA. This CDR3 comprises 13 residues. V lost 5 bases and J lost 6, with 14 bases in between. The CDR3 loop is CASSTHREGEQYF. DNA of the CDR3: TGTGCCAGCAGCACACACAGGGAGGGCGAGCAGTACTTC.

CDR3 loop: CASSGQGYTEAFF. The CDR3 DNA reads TGTGCCAGCAGCGGACAGGGCTACACTGAAGCTTTCTTT. The V and J genes are TRBV2 and TRBJ1-1; 8 bases line up with TRBD1. Looked up from germline, CDR1 is SNHLY and CDR2 is FYNNEI. The CDR3 runs 13 residues. The junction had 3 bases not matched to a gene; V was cut back by 6 bases and J by 3 bases.

V and J are TRBV7-3 and TRBJ2-3, with D possibly matching TRBD2 (6 bases). This CDR3 region has 14 residues. Trimming took off 6 bases at V and 2 bases at J, with 12 bases between the two ends. Germline loops: CDR1 SGHTA, CDR2 FQGTGA. In nucleotides, the CDR3 is TGTGCCAGCAGTGGAGGGCGAATCACAGATACGCAGTATTTT. Its protein is CASSGGRITDTQYF. Based on the CDR3 plus reference TRBV7-3 and TRBJ2-3, the full variable domain is GAGVSQTPSNKVTEKGKYVELRCDPISGHTALYWYRQSLGQGPEFLIYFQGTGAADDSGLPNDRFFAVRPEGSVSTLKIQRTERGDSAVYLCASSGGRITDTQYFGPGTRLTVL.